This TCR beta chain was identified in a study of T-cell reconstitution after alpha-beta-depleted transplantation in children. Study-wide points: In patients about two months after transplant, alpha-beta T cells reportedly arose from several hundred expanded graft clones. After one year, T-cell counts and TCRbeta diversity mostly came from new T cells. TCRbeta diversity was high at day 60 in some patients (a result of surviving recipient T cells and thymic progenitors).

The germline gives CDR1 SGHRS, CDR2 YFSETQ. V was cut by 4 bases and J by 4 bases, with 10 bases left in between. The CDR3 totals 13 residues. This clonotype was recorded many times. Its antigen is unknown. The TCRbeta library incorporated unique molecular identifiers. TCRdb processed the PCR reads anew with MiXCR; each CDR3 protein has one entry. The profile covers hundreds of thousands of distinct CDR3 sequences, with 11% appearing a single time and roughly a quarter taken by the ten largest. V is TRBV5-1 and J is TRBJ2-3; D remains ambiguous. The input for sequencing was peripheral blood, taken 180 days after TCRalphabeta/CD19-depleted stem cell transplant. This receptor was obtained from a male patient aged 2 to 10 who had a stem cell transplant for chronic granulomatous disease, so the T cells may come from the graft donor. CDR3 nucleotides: TGCGCCAGCAGCCCGAGGTTAGCAGATACGCAGTATTTT. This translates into CASSPRLADTQYF.